This TCR beta chain emerged from a study of spatial heterogeneity in lung cancer. In its sample, this clonotype was seen many times. TCRdb fed the 5' RACE reads into MiXCR, producing one record per CDR3 protein. The data show 45,000 to 55,000 distinct CDR3 sequences, less than 5.5% seen once. The CDR3 sequence is 13 residues long. The V gene's germline CDR1 is SQVTM and CDR2 ANQGSEA. V lost 4 bases, J lost 5 bases, and 6 bases stayed unmatched. Time point denoted: sample taken at primary tumor resection. Unsorted whole RNA from tumor, nontumor lung or frozen PBMC underwent sequencing. The clonotype was recovered from a male donor with early-stage non-small cell lung cancer. This sample comprised PBMCs, obtained at surgery. The gene calls are TRBV29-1 and TRBJ2-3, with 7 bases fitting TRBD2. CDR3 DNA sequence: TGCAGCGTTGCTAGGGGAGGGAAAGATACGCAGTATTTT. The encoded protein is CSVARGGKDTQYF.